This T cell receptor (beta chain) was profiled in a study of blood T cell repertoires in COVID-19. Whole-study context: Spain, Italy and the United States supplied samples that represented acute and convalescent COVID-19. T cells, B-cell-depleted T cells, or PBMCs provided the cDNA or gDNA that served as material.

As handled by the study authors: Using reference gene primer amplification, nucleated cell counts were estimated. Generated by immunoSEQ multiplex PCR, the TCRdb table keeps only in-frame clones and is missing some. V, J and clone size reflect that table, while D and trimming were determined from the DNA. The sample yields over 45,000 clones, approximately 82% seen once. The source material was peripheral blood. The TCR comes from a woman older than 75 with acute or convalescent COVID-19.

The CDR3 is CASSIGGGIGSPLHF. Written as DNA, the CDR3 is TGTGCCAGCAGCATAGGGGGAGGCATAGGGTCACCCCTCCACTTT. The chain combines TRBV7-2 with TRBJ1-6, with D perhaps TRBD1 (6 bases). Germline V gene lookup returns CDR1 SGHTA and CDR2 FQGNSA. The ends were cut back, 5 bases at V and 10 bases at J, with 18 bases in the middle. This CDR3 has 15 amino acids.